The clone carrying this TCR beta chain appeared many times. Its antigen is currently unknown. These data come from a study of T cells after posttransplantation cyclophosphamide. Overall study findings and caveats: Recipient CMV seropositivity and CMV reactivation strongly tracked TRB clonality. Later blood repertoires were often dominated by clones from the donor CD8+ memory compartment.

This CDR3 region has 14 residues. Germline V gene sequence: CDR1 SGHTA, CDR2 FQGTGA. Trimming cost V 3 bases and J 4 bases; bases outside gene matches: 3. Here immunoSEQ multiplex PCR was the method, and the copy in TCRdb shows in-frame clones only, minus some. Observed in the sample are under 45,000 clones, none of them singletons. J is TRBJ2-5 and V is TRBV7-3; 9 nucleotides align to TRBD1. Sample: PBMCs. This TCR was recovered from a woman aged 45 to 65 in good health and a related stem cell transplant donor. The CDR3 sequence: CASSLDRGGETQYF. The CDR3 DNA follows: TGTGCCAGCAGCTTGGACAGGGGAGGAGAGACCCAGTACTTC.